A single T cell receptor beta chain is shown here with its context. Antigen specificity is unknown. The CDR3 extends over 13 amino acids. Germline CDR1 SQVTM, CDR2 ANQGSEA. V trimming: 5 bases; J trimming: 6 bases; junction bases outside the gene matches: 4. This record belongs to a study of T cells after yellow fever vaccination. The study, taken as a whole, reports: Peaking faster, on day 5 versus 15, the secondary response was nonetheless weaker. CD4 and CD8 compartments shared a small share of clonotypes.

Synthesis of TCR cDNA relied on 5'RACE template switching, which attached a universal primer site and UMIs. TCRdb re-called the 5' RACE reads through MiXCR, storing one row per CDR3 protein. The repertoire has some 670,000 distinct CDR3 sequences, around an eighth of them found once; the top ten carry about 15%. This TCR was recovered from a man aged 30 to 39 who received the YFV17D yellow fever vaccine. This chain connects TRBV29-1 to TRBJ2-1, with 10 bases that match TRBD2. The sequencing used PBMCs, collected on the day of the yellow fever booster vaccination. CDR3 sequence (DNA): TGCAGCGTTAAAAGCGGGAGGGTCAATGAGCAGTTCTTC. Protein: CSVKSGRVNEQFF.